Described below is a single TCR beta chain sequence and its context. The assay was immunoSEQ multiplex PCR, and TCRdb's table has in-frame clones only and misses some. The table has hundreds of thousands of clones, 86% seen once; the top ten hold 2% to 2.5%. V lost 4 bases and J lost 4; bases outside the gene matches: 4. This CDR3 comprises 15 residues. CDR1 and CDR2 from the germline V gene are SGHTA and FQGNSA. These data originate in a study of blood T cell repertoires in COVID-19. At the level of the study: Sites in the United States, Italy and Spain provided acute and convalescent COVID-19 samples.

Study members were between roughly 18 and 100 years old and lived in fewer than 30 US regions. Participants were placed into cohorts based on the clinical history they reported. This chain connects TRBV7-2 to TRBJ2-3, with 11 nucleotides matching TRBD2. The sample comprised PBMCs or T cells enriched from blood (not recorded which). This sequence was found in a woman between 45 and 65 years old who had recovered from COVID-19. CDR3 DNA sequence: TGTGCCAGCAGCTGGGCACTAGCGGGAGCAGATACGCAGTATTTT. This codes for CASSWALAGADTQYF.